Ten or more counts support the clone carrying this TCR beta chain. No antigen is known for it. The CDR3 consists of 12 residues. CDR1 and CDR2 (germline): SGHRS, YFSETQ. With 4 bases removed from V and 2 bases from J, the gap between germline ends came to 5 bases. Regarding time point: newly diagnosed GD, antithyroid drugs for less than 3 months. PBMC-derived RNA was used for the TCR library. These data originate in a study of regulatory T cells in long-lasting Graves disease. Arm-PCR of CDR3 regions and iRepertoire HTBI primers were used to build TCR beta libraries. TCRdb called the multiplex PCR reads again in MiXCR, with one record for every CDR3 protein. The table includes 400,000 to 450,000 distinct CDR3 sequences, about 15% detected once. General study results and limits: Lower TCR diversity characterized persistent Graves' patients relative to newly diagnosed patients.

These same records also appear under a second study, on T cells in Graves' hyperthyroidism and ophthalmopathy. This second study notes: Graves' hyperthyroidism without ophthalmopathy progression within 18 months was termed stable. Uncontrolled infection, other autoimmune disease, pregnancy and lactation each barred patients from inclusion. The HTBI primer set drove a first-round RT-PCR of the TCR CDR3.

Sequenced here: peripheral blood mononuclear cells (PBMCs), sampled at new diagnosis, from a patient treated with antithyroid drugs. This rearrangement joins TRBV5-1 to TRBJ2-3, with D uncertain. The receptor was isolated from a woman aged 25 to 39 with Graves disease. CDR3 nucleotides: TGCGCCAGCAGCGCCCTCACAGATACGCAGTATTTT. Protein sequence: CASSALTDTQYF. Full variable domain (rest looked up from reference TRBV5-1 and TRBJ2-3): KAGVTQTPRYLIKTRGQQVTLSCSPISGHRSVSWYQQTPGQGLQFLFEYFSETQRNKGNFPGRFSGRQFSNSRSEMNVSTLELGDSALYLCASSALTDTQYFGPGTRLTVL.